This T cell receptor beta chain emerged from a study of spatial heterogeneity in lung cancer. Study overall: Detected beta-chain sequences consistently exceeded alpha-chain sequences.

TCRdb recomputed calls from the 5' RACE reads with MiXCR, one row per CDR3 protein. In the table there are about 40,000 distinct CDR3 sequences, approximately 5.2% of which are singletons. The time point: sample taken at primary tumor resection. Sequencing covered unsorted whole RNA taken from tumor, nontumor lung or frozen PBMC. V lost 5 bases to trimming and J lost 5 bases, with 18 bases between them. There are 15 residues in the CDR3. CDR1 and CDR2 (germline): SGHTA, FQGNSA. About this clonotype: As yet, its antigen is unknown.

General observations from the study: There were more appearances of ubiquitous expanded tumor TCRs in blood at resection than at follow-up.

Sequences were derived from PBMCs, sampled at surgery. The receptor was derived from a female donor with early-stage non-small cell lung cancer. The genes are TRBV7-2 and TRBJ1-2; perhaps TRBD1 as D (5 bases). This CDR3 is CASSPPGGGTYGYTF. The CDR3 DNA reads TGTGCCAGCAGCCCTCCTGGGGGGGGAACGTATGGCTACACCTTC.